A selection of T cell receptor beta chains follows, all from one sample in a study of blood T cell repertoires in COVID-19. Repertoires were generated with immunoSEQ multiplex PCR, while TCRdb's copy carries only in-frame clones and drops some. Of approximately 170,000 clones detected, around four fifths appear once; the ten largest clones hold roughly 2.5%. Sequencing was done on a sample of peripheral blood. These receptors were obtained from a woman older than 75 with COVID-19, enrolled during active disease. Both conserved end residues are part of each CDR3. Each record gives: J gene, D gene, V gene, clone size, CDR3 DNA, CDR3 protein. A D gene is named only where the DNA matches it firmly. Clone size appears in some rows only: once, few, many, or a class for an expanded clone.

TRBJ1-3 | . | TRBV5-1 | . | TGCGCCAGCAGCTGGCAGGGCTCTGGAAACACCATATATTTT | CASSWQGSGNTIYF
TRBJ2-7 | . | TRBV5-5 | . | TGTGCCAGCAGTCTCCCGGGACACTCCTACGAGCAGTACTTC | CASSLPGHSYEQYF
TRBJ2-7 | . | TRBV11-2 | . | TGTGCCAGCAGCCTCACAGGGCGGGACGAGCAGTACTTC | CASSLTGRDEQYF
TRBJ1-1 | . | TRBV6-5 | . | TGTGCCAGCAGTTACTCACTGGGGCGAAACACTGAAGCTTTCTTT | CASSYSLGRNTEAFF
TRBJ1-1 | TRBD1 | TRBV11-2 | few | TGTGCCAGCAGCCGATCGTGGACAGGGTCGGTGATGAACACTGAAGCTTTCTTT | CASSRSWTGSVMNTEAFF
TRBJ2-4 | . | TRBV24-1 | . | TGTGCCACCAGTGACCCGCAGGGAGCCAAAAACATTCAGTACTTC | CATSDPQGAKNIQYF
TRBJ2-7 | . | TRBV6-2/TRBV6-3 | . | TGTGCCAGCAGTTACTCCAACGGGGGTAGGAGCGAGCAGTACTTC | CASSYSNGGRSEQYF
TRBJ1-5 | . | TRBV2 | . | TGTGCCAGCACACCGGGGGACAGCAATCAGCCCCAGCATTTT | CASTPGDSNQPQHF
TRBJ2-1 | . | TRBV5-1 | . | TGCGCCAGCAGCCCCTCGGTGGCGGTTCCTTACAATGAGCAGTTCTTC | CASSPSVAVPYNEQFF
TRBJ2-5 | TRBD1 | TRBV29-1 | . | TGCAGCGTCCTTGACAGGGTTAACCAAGAGACCCAGTACTTC | CSVLDRVNQETQYF
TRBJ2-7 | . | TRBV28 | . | TGTGCCAGCAGTTTCGGGGTTCCCTCCTACGAGCAGTACTTC | CASSFGVPSYEQYF
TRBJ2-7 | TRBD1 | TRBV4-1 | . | TGCGCCAGCAGCCAAGATGTAGGGACAGGCTACGAGCAGTACTTC | CASSQDVGTGYEQYF
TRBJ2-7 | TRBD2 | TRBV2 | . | TGTGCCAGAGGGGCGGGGGGGGAGCAGTACTTC | CARGAGGEQYF
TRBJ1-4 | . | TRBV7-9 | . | TGTGCCAGCAGCTTAGTGTGGGAGGCTAATGAAAAACTGTTTTTT | CASSLVWEANEKLFF
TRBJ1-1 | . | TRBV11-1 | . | TGTGCCAGCAGCTCTACCTTAGGGGGTGAGCATGAAGCTTTCTTT | CASSSTLGGEHEAFF
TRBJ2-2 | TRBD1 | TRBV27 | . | TGTGCCAGCAGCCGCGGACAGGCTACCGGGGAGCTGTTTTTT | CASSRGQATGELFF
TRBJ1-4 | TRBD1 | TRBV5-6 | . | TGTGCCAGCAGCTTGGGGGACAGGTTAAATGAAAAACTGTTTTTT | CASSLGDRLNEKLFF
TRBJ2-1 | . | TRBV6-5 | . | TGTGCCAGCGGGGGCCAGGTCGACAATGAGCAGTTCTTC | CASGGQVDNEQFF
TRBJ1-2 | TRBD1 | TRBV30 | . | TGTGCCTGGAGCCCGCTCGGACAGGGGGACTATGGCTACACCTTC | CAWSPLGQGDYGYTF
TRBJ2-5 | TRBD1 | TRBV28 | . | TGTGCCAGCAGTGGCCCCGGGACAGGGATCCAAGAGACCCAGTACTTC | CASSGPGTGIQETQYF
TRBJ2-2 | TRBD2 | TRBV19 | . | TGTGCCAGTAGTACCTTAGGACTAGCGGGACTTTGGGAAACCGGGGAGCTGTTTTTT | CASSTLGLAGLWETGELFF
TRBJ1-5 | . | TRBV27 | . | TGTGCCAGCAGTTTATCCTGGACAGTCAAGGATCAGCCCCAGCATTTT | CASSLSWTVKDQPQHF
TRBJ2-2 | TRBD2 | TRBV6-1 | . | TGTGCCAGCAGCAGACTAGCGGGGAACACCGGGGAGCTGTTTTTT | CASSRLAGNTGELFF
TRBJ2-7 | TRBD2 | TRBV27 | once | TGTGCCACCCTAGCGGGAGGACGGAACGAGCAGTACTTC | CATLAGGRNEQYF
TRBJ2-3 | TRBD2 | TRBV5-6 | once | TGTGCCAGCAGCTTGGGACTAGCGGGGGAAGATACGCAGTATTTT | CASSLGLAGEDTQYF
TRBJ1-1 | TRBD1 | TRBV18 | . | TGTGCCAGCTCACAGGGGGCACGGACTGAAGCTTTCTTT | CASSQGARTEAFF
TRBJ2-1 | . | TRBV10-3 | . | TGTGCCATCAGCAAGGTCGGGGATGAGCAGTTCTTC | CAISKVGDEQFF
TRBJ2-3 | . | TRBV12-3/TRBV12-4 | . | TGTGCCAGCGGGCTGTACACAGATACGCAGTATTTT | CASGLYTDTQYF
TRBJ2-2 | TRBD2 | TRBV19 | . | TGTGCCAGTTCTCGGACTAGCGGGGGAGCGAACACCGGGGAGCTGTTTTTT | CASSRTSGGANTGELFF
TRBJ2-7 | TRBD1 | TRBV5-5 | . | TGTGCCAGCAGCCTGGGTGGACAGGGGGTCTACGAGCAGTACTTC | CASSLGGQGVYEQYF
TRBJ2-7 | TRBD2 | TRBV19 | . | TGTGCCAGTAGTCTCACTGGACGGGACGGCGGGGGGACTAGACGCATCGAGCAGTACTTC | CASSLTGRDGGGTRRIEQYF
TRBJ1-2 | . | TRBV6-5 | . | TGTGCCAGCTCTTGGGACGGGGGGTATGGCTACACCTTC | CASSWDGGYGYTF
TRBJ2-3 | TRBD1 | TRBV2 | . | TGTGCCAGCAGGCGGGACAGGGGAAGCACAGATACGCAGTATTTT | CASRRDRGSTDTQYF
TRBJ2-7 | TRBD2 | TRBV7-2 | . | TGTGCCAGCCGGCGCGGGGAGGGGAGCGAGCAGTACTTC | CASRRGEGSEQYF
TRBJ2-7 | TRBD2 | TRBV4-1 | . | TGCGCCAGCAGCCAAAGACTAGCGGGAAGGGACGAGCAGTACTTC | CASSQRLAGRDEQYF
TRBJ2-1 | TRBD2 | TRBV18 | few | TGTGCCAGCTCACAACTAGCGGGAGATAGTTCTGAGCAGTTCTTC | CASSQLAGDSSEQFF
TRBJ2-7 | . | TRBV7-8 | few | TGTGCCAGCAGCGAGGTGCGGGTTTCCTACGAGCAGTACTTC | CASSEVRVSYEQYF
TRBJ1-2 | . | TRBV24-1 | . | TGTGCCACCAGTGATTTGACGGCGGCCGCTGGCTACACCTTC | CATSDLTAAAGYTF
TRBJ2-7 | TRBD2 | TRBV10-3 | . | TGTGCCATCAGTGAAGGTATAGCGGGGCCCTACGAGCAGTACTTC | CAISEGIAGPYEQYF
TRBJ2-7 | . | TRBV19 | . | TGTGCCAGTAGTATATCCCCCGGGGTCTCCTACGAGCAGTACTTC | CASSISPGVSYEQYF
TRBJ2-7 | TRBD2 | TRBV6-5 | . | TGTGCCAGCAGCGGCGGGGGTAGGCAGAAGTACGAGCAGTACTTC | CASSGGGRQKYEQYF